The present T cell receptor (beta chain) was sequenced within a study of breast tumors, draining lymph nodes, adjacent tissues. Notes on the study in general: The data were judged consistent with most tumor T cells coming from lymph node and expanding in tumor. Tumors had less TCR diversity than lymph nodes, more than nontumor tissue.

Samples came from axillary lymph nodes draining the breast cancer. From the multiplex PCR reads, TCRdb called clonotypes with MiXCR, one entry per CDR3 protein. The sample has 130,000 or so distinct CDR3 sequences, 21% seen once. This clonotype was detected many times. Its target is not known. Sequences were obtained from axillary lymph node tissue. The sequence derives from a female donor with breast cancer. Some clones in this sample may be carry-over from other donors' samples.

The CDR3 loop is CASSVGASWETQYF. CDR3 sequence (DNA): TGTGCCAGCAGCGTAGGGGCTAGCTGGGAGACCCAGTACTTC. The chain is built from TRBV9 and TRBJ2-5; tentatively, D is TRBD2 (5 bases). The CDR3 is 14 residues long. Germline CDR1 reads SGDLS; CDR2 reads YYNGEE. Trimming cost V 0 bases and J 5 bases, with 11 bases left between them. Based on the CDR3 plus reference TRBV9 and TRBJ2-5, the full variable domain is DSGVTQTPKHLITATGQRVTLRCSPRSGDLSVYWYQQSLDQGLQFLIQYYNGEERAKGNILERFSAQQFPDLHSELNLSSLELGDSALYFCASSVGASWETQYFGPGTRLLVL.